These 23 T cell receptor beta chains originate from one sample sequenced in a study of response to subunit inactivated influenza vaccine. TCRdb fed the RT-PCR reads into MiXCR, producing one record per CDR3 protein. The sample has 750,000 to 850,000 distinct CDR3 sequences; roughly 18% are singletons. The sample in question was PBMCs from blood, obtained 5 days after vaccination. The receptor set was obtained from a man over 45 who received an inactivated influenza vaccine.

This clonotype has more than one count but fewer than ten. The chain has TRBV28 and TRBJ2-2; no firm D call. Germline V CDR1 and CDR2: MDHEN, SYDVKM. This CDR3 contains 13 residues. Trimming removed 7 bases at V and 4 bases at J, with 10 bases between. The DNA for the CDR3 is TGTGCCAGCACCCGTAAAATCACCGGGGAGCTGTTTTTT. Its protein product is CASTRKITGELFF.

This clonotype showed up just a few times. The chain employs TRBV4-2 and TRBJ1-1, with D uncertain. CDR1 LGHNA and CDR2 YNFKEQ come from the germline V gene. V was clipped by 1 base and J by 1 base, with 10 bases between them. This CDR3 has 15 residues. CDR3 DNA sequence: TGTGCCAGCAGCCAAGGGCTAGGTGGGAACACTGAAGCTTTCTTT. This gives the protein CASSQGLGGNTEAFF.

This clonotype has ten or more counts. The rearrangement joins TRBV29-1 to TRBJ1-1, with TRBD1 as a possible D gene (5 bases). Germline assignment: CDR1 SQVTM and CDR2 ANQGSEA. V was shortened by 4 bases and J by 11 bases, with 17 bases between the two germline ends. This CDR3 is 12 amino acids long. CDR3 sequence: CSVVTVRAGAFF. As DNA, the CDR3 is TGCAGCGTTGTGACAGTTCGGGCGGGGGCTTTCTTT.

The chain couples TRBV12-3 or TRBV12-4 to TRBJ2-3; TRBD1 matches 7 bases. V dropped 6 bases and J dropped 0; count of bases not matched to a gene: 12. CDR3 length: 17 residues. The CDR3 protein is CASSSRDRDPSTDTQYF. The CDR3 nucleotides are TGTGCCAGCAGCTCCCGGGACAGAGACCCTAGCACAGATACGCAGTATTTT.

Only a few counts were recorded for this clonotype. The genes are TRBV12-3 or TRBV12-4 and TRBJ2-1, with 8 bases that match TRBD2. The CDR3 consists of 16 residues. With V trimmed by 2 bases and J by 5 bases, 8 bases remained unmatched. CDR3 sequence (DNA): TGTGCCAGCAGTTTAACTGTTGCGGGGGGCCACAATGAGCAGTTCTTC. It yields the protein CASSLTVAGGHNEQFF.

The V call is TRBV18, the J call TRBJ2-1; 8 bases agree with TRBD2. Germline assignment: CDR1 KGHSH and CDR2 LQKENI. V was pared by 2 bases and J by 0 bases, with 6 bases of the junction left unmatched. The CDR3 length is 17 residues. The CDR3 is CASSPSGGRPSYNEQFF. CDR3 in DNA: TGTGCCAGCTCACCAAGTGGCGGGAGGCCCTCCTACAATGAGCAGTTCTTC. The variable domain in full, with the rest retrieved from reference TRBV18 and TRBJ2-1, is NAGVMQNPRHLVRRRGQEARLRCSPMKGHSHVYWYRQLPEEGLKFMVYLQKENIIDESGMPKERFSAEFPKEGPSILRIQQVVRGDSAAYFCASSPSGGRPSYNEQFFGPGTRLTVL.

This clonotype was seen more than once but under ten times. This chain connects TRBV20-1 to TRBJ2-7; 10 nucleotides align to TRBD2. CDR1 DFQATT and CDR2 SNEGSKA come from the germline V gene (reference sequence). CDR3 size: 15 residues. The CDR3 protein is CSRGVPSGSIFEQYF. As DNA, the CDR3 is TGCAGCCGAGGCGTGCCTAGCGGGAGTATATTCGAGCAGTACTTC.

This clonotype showed up just a few times. The chain carries TRBV7-6 and TRBJ1-5; D call uncertain. CDR1 SGHVS and CDR2 FNYEAQ come from the germline V gene. V lost 2 bases to trimming and J lost 4 bases, with 15 bases between them. The CDR3 runs 16 residues. The CDR3 DNA is TGTGCCAGCAGCTTATCGGCGGCGGAAAGAAATCAGCCCCAGCATTTT. Protein product: CASSLSAAERNQPQHF.

This clonotype was seen a few times. The chain carries TRBV20-1 and TRBJ2-3; TRBD1 aligns across 10 bases. This CDR3 is 14 amino acids long. V was pared by 4 bases and J by 2 bases, with 3 bases of the junction left unmatched. Per germline, CDR1 DFQATT and CDR2 SNEGSKA (reference sequence). CDR3 DNA sequence: TGCAGTGCTATCGGGACAGGGGTCACAGATACGCAGTATTTT. Translation: CSAIGTGVTDTQYF.

This clonotype was seen only a few times. The J gene is TRBJ2-5, the V gene TRBV12-3 or TRBV12-4; possible D gene TRBD1, 6 bases. The CDR3 totals 15 residues. V was clipped by 6 bases and J by 5 bases, with 19 bases between them. The CDR3 DNA is TGTGCCAGCAGCCCTCTACAGGGTTTAGGGGAGACCCAGTACTTC. As protein: CASSPLQGLGETQYF.

This clonotype was seen only a few times. The chain carries TRBV10-3 and TRBJ2-5; possible D gene TRBD2, 5 bases. The CDR3 totals 12 residues. V lost 3 bases and J lost 7, with 9 bases in between. Germline V gene lookup returns CDR1 ENHRY and CDR2 SYGVKD. The CDR3 region has the DNA TGTGCCATCAGTGACCCGGCGGGGACCCAGTACTTC. This codes for CAISDPAGTQYF.

The rearrangement joins TRBV7-9 to TRBJ1-2; 7 bases align to TRBD1. This CDR3 region has 14 residues. V lost 8 bases, J lost 2 bases, and 8 bases stayed unmatched. Germline V gene sequence: CDR1 SEHNR, CDR2 FQNEAQ (reference sequence). CDR3 DNA sequence: TGTGCCAGCGGGGGGTCGGGACAGAACTATGGCTACACCTTC. Its translation is CASGGSGQNYGYTF.

There are many counts of this clonotype. V usage is TRBV20-1 and J usage is TRBJ2-3; no reliable D call. The ends were cut back, 1 base at V and 2 bases at J, with 16 bases in the middle. CDR1 DFQATT and CDR2 SNEGSKA come from the germline V gene (reference sequence). CDR3 length: 16 residues. The CDR3 is CSARAERLRYTDTQYF. The CDR3 DNA follows: TGCAGTGCTAGAGCGGAAAGGTTACGATACACAGATACGCAGTATTTT.

In this sample, this clonotype turned up a few times. The genes are TRBV5-6 and TRBJ2-7; TRBD2 aligns across 7 bases. Trimming cost V 4 bases and J 2 bases; bases outside gene matches: 6. The CDR3 has 14 amino acids. Looked up from germline, CDR1 is SGHDT and CDR2 is YYEEEE. The DNA for the CDR3 is TGTGCCAGCAGCAATCGGGCGGGAGCCTACGAGCAGTACTTC. Protein product: CASSNRAGAYEQYF.

This clonotype was observed a handful of times. The chain carries TRBV12-3 or TRBV12-4 and TRBJ2-1, with D possibly being TRBD2 (5 bases). Between the trimmed V and J ends, which lost 5 bases and 9 bases, there was a span of 23 bases. The CDR3 covers 16 residues. CDR3 DNA: TGTGCCAGCAGTACCCGACTATCGGGCCGAAAGGGTGAGCAGTTCTTC. As protein: CASSTRLSGRKGEQFF.

The chain recombines TRBV2 with TRBJ2-7, with 8 bases identical to TRBD2. V dropped 1 base and J dropped 5; count of bases not matched to a gene: 4. The CDR3 loop spans 14 amino acids. The germline gives CDR1 SNHLY, CDR2 FYNNEI. The CDR3 protein is CASSEGFSGDEQYF. The CDR3 DNA reads TGTGCCAGCAGTGAAGGTTTTAGCGGGGACGAGCAGTACTTC.

Only a few counts were recorded for this clonotype. The CDR3 reads CASSFLQWNTEAFF. The DNA of the CDR3 is TGCGCCAGCAGCTTCTTACAGTGGAACACTGAAGCTTTCTTT. The chain has TRBV5-1 and TRBJ1-1; D uncertain. Germline V gene lookup returns CDR1 SGHRS and CDR2 YFSETQ. Trimming left V 2 bases short and J 1 base short, with 9 bases between. This CDR3 is 14 amino acids long.

This chain uses TRBV9 with TRBJ2-5; possibly TRBD2 for D (7 bases). The CDR3 contains 15 residues. Germline V gene lookup returns CDR1 SGDLS and CDR2 YYNGEE. V was pared by 4 bases and J by 2 bases, with 15 bases between. DNA of the CDR3: TGTGCCAGCAGCTCCTCCGGGGGGCGGCAAGAGACCCAGTACTTC. It codes for CASSSSGGRQETQYF.

The sample holds a few counts of this clonotype. The chain is built from TRBV6-1 and TRBJ2-1, with TRBD2 matching over 9 bases. The J segment lost 3 bases and the V segment lost 1 base, leaving 1 base of the junction unmatched. The V gene's germline CDR1 is MNHNS and CDR2 SASEGT. This CDR3 contains 15 residues. The CDR3 loop is CASSEERGDYNEQFF. CDR3 sequence (DNA): TGTGCCAGCAGTGAAGAGCGGGGGGACTACAATGAGCAGTTCTTC.

As to this clonotype: This may be a read error, as it is one base from a much larger clone. The CDR3 does not end in the conserved phenylalanine or tryptophan, so this is likely a read error. The chain uses TRBV6-1 and TRBJ2-2, with TRBD1 matching 7 bases. This CDR3 contains 13 residues. Germline CDR1 is MNHNS and CDR2 is SASEGT. V was pared by 6 bases and J by 5 bases, with 3 bases of the junction left unmatched. This chain's CDR3 is CASRMDRTGELFI. CDR3 nucleotide sequence: TGTGCCAGCAGGATGGACAGGACCGGGGAGCTGTTTATT.

This clonotype was found a few times. This chain connects TRBV6-5 to TRBJ2-5; TRBD1 is a possible D gene (6 bases). Trimming left V 1 base short and J 5 bases short, with 14 bases between. CDR3 length: 15 amino acids. The germline V gene encodes CDR1 MNHEY and CDR2 SVGAGI. The CDR3 region is CASSYLGASSETQYF. In DNA, the CDR3 is TGTGCCAGCAGTTACTTGGGGGCTAGCTCGGAGACCCAGTACTTC.

The chain carries TRBV27 and TRBJ2-7, with 14 bases fitting TRBD2. CDR1 and CDR2 from the germline V gene are MNHEY and SMNVEV (reference sequence). CDR3 length equals 18 residues. J lost 0 bases, V lost 5 bases, and 9 bases had no gene match. CDR3 DNA sequence: TGTGCCAGCAGTCCCGGACTAGCGGGAGGCCCCTTCTCCTACGAGCAGTACTTC. This codes for CASSPGLAGGPFSYEQYF.

Only a few counts were recorded for this clonotype. A read error may account for a junction end that differs from germline. The chain uses TRBV20-1 and TRBJ2-7; the match to TRBD1 covers 8 bases. The CDR3 consists of 11 residues. Germline CDR1 is DFQATT and CDR2 is SNEGSKA (reference sequence). For the CDR3, the DNA is TGCAGTGCTAGAGAAGGAGGACAGGGTAACTTC. Translating it yields CSAREGGQGNF.